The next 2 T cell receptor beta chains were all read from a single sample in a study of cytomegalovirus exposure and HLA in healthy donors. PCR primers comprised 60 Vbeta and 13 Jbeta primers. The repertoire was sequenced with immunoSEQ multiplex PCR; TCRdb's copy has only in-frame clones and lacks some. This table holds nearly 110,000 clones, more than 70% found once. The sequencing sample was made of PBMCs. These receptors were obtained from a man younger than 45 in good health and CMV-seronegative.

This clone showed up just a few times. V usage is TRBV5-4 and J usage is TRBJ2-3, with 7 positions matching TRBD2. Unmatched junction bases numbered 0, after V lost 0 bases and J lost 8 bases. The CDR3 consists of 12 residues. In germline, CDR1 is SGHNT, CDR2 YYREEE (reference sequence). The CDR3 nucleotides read TGTGCCAGCAGCTTGGGGGGGGGTACGCAGTATTTT. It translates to CASSLGGGTQYF.

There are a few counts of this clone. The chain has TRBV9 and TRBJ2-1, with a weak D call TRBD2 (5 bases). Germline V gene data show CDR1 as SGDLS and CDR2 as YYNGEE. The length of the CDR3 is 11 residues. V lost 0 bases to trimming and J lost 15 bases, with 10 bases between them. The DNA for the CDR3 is TGTGCCAGCAGCGTAGGGGAGTACTTGTTCTTC. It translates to CASSVGEYLFF.